This T cell receptor (beta chain) was observed in a study of T-cell reconstitution after alpha-beta-depleted transplantation in children. Unique molecular identifiers were incorporated during preparation of the TCRbeta library. TCRdb re-called the PCR reads with MiXCR, one entry per CDR3 protein. In the table there are more than 300,000 distinct CDR3 sequences, about a sixth of which are singletons. This clonotype was detected ten times or more. The starting material was PBMCs, mostly from graft donor cells, obtained 360 days after TCRalphabeta/CD19-depleted stem cell transplant. This receptor was identified in a male patient aged 2 to 9 who had a stem cell transplant for acute lymphoblastic leukemia, so the T cells may come from the graft donor.

The CDR3 reads CSAVSRADYEQYF. The CDR3 bases are TGCAGTGCCGTTTCACGGGCTGACTACGAGCAGTACTTC. The chain couples TRBV20-1 to TRBJ2-7; no definite D call. V dropped 6 bases and J dropped 3 bases, with 15 bases sitting between them. The length of the CDR3 is 13 residues. The V gene's germline CDR1 is DFQATT and CDR2 SNEGSKA (reference sequence).